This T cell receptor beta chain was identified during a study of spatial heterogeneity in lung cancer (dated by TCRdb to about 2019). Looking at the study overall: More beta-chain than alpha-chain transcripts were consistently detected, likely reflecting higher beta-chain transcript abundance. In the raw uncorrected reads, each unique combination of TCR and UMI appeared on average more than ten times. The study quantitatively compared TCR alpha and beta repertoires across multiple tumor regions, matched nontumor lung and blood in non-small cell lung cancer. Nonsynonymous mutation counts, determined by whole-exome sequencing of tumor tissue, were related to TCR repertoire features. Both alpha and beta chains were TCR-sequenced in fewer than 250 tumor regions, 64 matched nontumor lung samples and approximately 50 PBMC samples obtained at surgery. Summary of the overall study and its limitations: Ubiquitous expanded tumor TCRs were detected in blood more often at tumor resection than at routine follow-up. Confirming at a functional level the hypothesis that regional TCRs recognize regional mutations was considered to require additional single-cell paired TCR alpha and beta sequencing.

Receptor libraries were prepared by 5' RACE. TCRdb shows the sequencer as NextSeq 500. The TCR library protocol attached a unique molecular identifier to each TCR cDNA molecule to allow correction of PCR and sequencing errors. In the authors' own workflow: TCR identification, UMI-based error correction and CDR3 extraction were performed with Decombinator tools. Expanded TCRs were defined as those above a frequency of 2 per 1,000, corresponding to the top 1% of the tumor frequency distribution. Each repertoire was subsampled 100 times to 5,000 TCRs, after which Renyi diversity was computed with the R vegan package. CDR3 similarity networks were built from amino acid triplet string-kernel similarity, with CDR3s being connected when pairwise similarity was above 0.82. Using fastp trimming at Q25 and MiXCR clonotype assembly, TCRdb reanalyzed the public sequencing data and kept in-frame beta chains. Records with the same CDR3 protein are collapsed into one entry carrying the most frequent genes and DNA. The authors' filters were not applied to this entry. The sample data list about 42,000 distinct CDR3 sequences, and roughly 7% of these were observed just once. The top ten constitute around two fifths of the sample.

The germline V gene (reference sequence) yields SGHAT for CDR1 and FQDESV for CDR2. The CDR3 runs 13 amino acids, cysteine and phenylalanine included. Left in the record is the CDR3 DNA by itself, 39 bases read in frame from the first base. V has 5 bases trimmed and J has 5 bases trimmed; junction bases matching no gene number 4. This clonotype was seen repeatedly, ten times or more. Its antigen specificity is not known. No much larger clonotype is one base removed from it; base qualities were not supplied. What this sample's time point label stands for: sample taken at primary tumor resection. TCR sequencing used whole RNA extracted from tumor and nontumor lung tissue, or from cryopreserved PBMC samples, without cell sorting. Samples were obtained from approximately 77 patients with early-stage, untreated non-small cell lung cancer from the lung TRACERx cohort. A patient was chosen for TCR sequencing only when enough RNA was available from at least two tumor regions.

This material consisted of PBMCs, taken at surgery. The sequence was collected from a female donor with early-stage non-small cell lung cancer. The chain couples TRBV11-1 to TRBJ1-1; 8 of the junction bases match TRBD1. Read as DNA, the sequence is TGTGCCAGCAGCCAGGGGGCGCATACTGAAGCTTTCTTT. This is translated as CASSQGAHTEAFF.